These T cell receptor beta chains were read from a single sample in a study of T cell responses to AZD1222 COVID-19 vaccine. Repertoires were generated with immunoSEQ multiplex PCR, while TCRdb's copy carries only in-frame clones and drops some. This table has about 76,000 clones, around nine tenths appearing once. The sample consisted of peripheral blood, taken on day 0 of AZD1222 vaccination. These receptors came from an adult in good health. CDR3s include the opening cysteine and the closing phenylalanine or tryptophan. The D gene is left open where the match is weak. The size field is filled for only some rows; it gives once, few, many or a size class.

j_gene,v_gene,abundance,d_gene,CDR3aa,CDR3nt
TRBJ1-1,TRBV11-1,once,.,CASTREMNTEAFF,TGTGCCAGCACCCGGGAGATGAACACTGAAGCTTTCTTT
TRBJ2-2,TRBV7-3,.,TRBD2,CASSPPGRDTGELFF,TGTGCCAGCAGCCCCCCAGGGAGGGACACCGGGGAGCTGTTTTTT
TRBJ1-1,TRBV28,.,TRBD1,CASSFGDRGLAFF,TGTGCCAGCAGTTTTGGGGACAGGGGGCTTGCTTTCTTT
TRBJ2-2,TRBV5-4,.,TRBD2,CASSSLAEKQSGELFF,TGTGCCAGCAGTTCCCTAGCGGAGAAACAGTCCGGGGAGCTGTTTTTT
TRBJ2-1,TRBV2,.,.,CATSRGREKHNEQFF,TGTGCCACCTCTCGGGGGCGCGAGAAACACAATGAGCAGTTCTTC
TRBJ2-2,TRBV2,.,.,CASKFDTGELFF,TGTGCCAGCAAGTTCGACACCGGGGAGCTGTTTTTT
TRBJ2-3,TRBV6-2/TRBV6-3,.,TRBD2,CASSASSGGPGGTDTQYF,TGTGCCAGCAGTGCATCTAGCGGGGGCCCGGGGGGAACAGATACGCAGTATTTT
TRBJ2-3,TRBV28,.,TRBD2,CASSLGTSGSASTDTQYF,TGTGCCAGCAGTTTAGGGACTAGCGGGAGTGCTAGCACAGATACGCAGTATTTT
TRBJ1-4,TRBV28,.,.,CASSVRGVSEKLFF,TGTGCCAGCAGTGTTAGGGGAGTTAGTGAAAAACTGTTTTTT
TRBJ2-7,TRBV7-9,once,.,CASSPYEQYF,TGTGCCAGCAGCCCTTACGAGCAGTACTTC
TRBJ2-7,TRBV10-2,once,TRBD1,CATWTGGEQYF,TGCGCCACCTGGACAGGGGGCGAGCAGTACTTC